The rows below give T cell receptor beta chains drawn from one sample of a study of T cells in narcolepsy. Sequencing was performed with immunoSEQ multiplex PCR; in TCRdb, only in-frame clones are kept and a portion is missing. Among 3,000 or so clones listed, less than 80% were seen once. The sample consisted of CD45RA- memory CD8+ T cells from PBMCs. All receptors derive from a human donor with narcolepsy. Both conserved end residues are part of each CDR3. A D gene is named only where the DNA matches it firmly. Rows may omit the clone size; those that give it use once, few, many or a size class.

abundance | j_gene | v_gene | len | d_gene | CDR3aa | CDR3nt
few | TRBJ2-7 | TRBV5-5 | 14 | - | CANRMPGALYEQYF | TGTGCCAATCGAATGCCCGGGGCCCTCTACGAGCAGTACTTC
- | TRBJ1-1 | TRBV7-6 | 11 | - | CASSMGRQTFF | TGTGCCAGCAGCATGGGGAGACAGACTTTCTTT
- | TRBJ1-5 | TRBV5-6 | 17 | - | CASSTWGRGAYNQPQHF | TGTGCCAGCAGCACTTGGGGGCGGGGGGCTTACAATCAGCCCCAGCATTTT
few | TRBJ1-2 | TRBV7-2 | 12 | TRBD1 | CASSPTGHDYTF | TGTGCCAGCAGCCCGACAGGGCATGACTACACCTTC
- | TRBJ2-7 | TRBV19 | 13 | TRBD1 | CASGQGTPYEQYF | TGTGCCAGCGGACAGGGGACTCCCTACGAGCAGTACTTC
- | TRBJ2-3 | TRBV6-4 | 19 | TRBD2 | CASSSTGTSGGIATDTQYF | TGTGCCAGCAGTTCCACCGGGACTAGCGGGGGGATAGCCACAGATACGCAGTATTTT
few | TRBJ2-1 | TRBV9 | 14 | - | CASSVPDRSNEQFF | TGTGCCAGCAGCGTCCCGGATCGTAGCAATGAGCAGTTCTTC
few | TRBJ2-7 | TRBV6-8 | 13 | TRBD2 | CASVAGGLNEQYF | TGTGCCAGCGTAGCGGGGGGGCTTAACGAGCAGTACTTC
- | TRBJ2-1 | TRBV2 | 16 | - | CASRDNRGGYYNEQFF | TGTGCCAGCAGAGATAACAGGGGAGGGTACTACAATGAGCAGTTCTTC
once | TRBJ2-7 | TRBV11-1 | 15 | TRBD1 | CASSRKTGGSYEQYF | TGTGCCAGCAGCCGGAAGACAGGGGGCTCCTACGAGCAGTACTTC
- | TRBJ1-1 | TRBV5-8 | 14 | - | CASSLGGLRVEAFF | TGTGCCAGCAGCTTGGGCGGTTTGCGGGTTGAAGCTTTCTTT
few | TRBJ2-1 | TRBV19 | 17 | TRBD1 | CASSIDHRDRGYNEQFF | TGTGCCAGTAGTATAGATCATAGGGACAGGGGTTACAATGAGCAGTTCTTC
- | TRBJ1-4 | TRBV7-8 | 15 | - | CASSLERGQVEKLFF | TGTGCCAGCAGCTTAGAGCGGGGGCAAGTCGAAAAACTGTTTTTT
- | TRBJ2-1 | TRBV4-1 | 15 | TRBD2 | CASSRPGTSVNEQFF | TGCGCCAGCAGCCGGCCCGGGACTAGCGTTAATGAGCAGTTCTTC
- | TRBJ1-2 | TRBV6-5 | 15 | TRBD1 | CASSSTSGGPDGYTF | TGTGCCAGCAGCTCGACCTCAGGGGGCCCGGATGGCTACACCTTC
few | TRBJ1-4 | TRBV2 | 11 | - | CASSPNEKLFF | TGTGCCAGCAGCCCTAATGAAAAACTGTTTTTT
- | TRBJ1-5 | TRBV4-1 | 14 | - | CASSPGPLGQPQHF | TGCGCCAGCAGTCCGGGCCCGTTAGGTCAGCCCCAGCATTTT
- | TRBJ1-6 | TRBV7-6 | 14 | - | CASSLDNDNSPLHF | TGTGCCAGCAGCTTAGATAACGATAATTCACCCCTCCACTTT
- | TRBJ2-7 | TRBV5-5 | 13 | - | CASSRRVYYEQYF | TGTGCCAGCAGCCGACGGGTTTATTACGAGCAGTACTTC
- | TRBJ1-1 | TRBV5-4 | 11 | - | CASSMGDRAFF | TGTGCCAGCAGCATGGGGGACCGGGCTTTCTTT
- | TRBJ1-5 | TRBV9 | 14 | - | CASSGTESNQPQHF | TGTGCCAGCAGCGGCACAGAAAGCAATCAGCCCCAGCATTTT
- | TRBJ2-1 | TRBV4-1 | 13 | - | CASSQDHGNVQFF | TGCGCCAGCAGCCAAGATCACGGTAACGTGCAGTTCTTC